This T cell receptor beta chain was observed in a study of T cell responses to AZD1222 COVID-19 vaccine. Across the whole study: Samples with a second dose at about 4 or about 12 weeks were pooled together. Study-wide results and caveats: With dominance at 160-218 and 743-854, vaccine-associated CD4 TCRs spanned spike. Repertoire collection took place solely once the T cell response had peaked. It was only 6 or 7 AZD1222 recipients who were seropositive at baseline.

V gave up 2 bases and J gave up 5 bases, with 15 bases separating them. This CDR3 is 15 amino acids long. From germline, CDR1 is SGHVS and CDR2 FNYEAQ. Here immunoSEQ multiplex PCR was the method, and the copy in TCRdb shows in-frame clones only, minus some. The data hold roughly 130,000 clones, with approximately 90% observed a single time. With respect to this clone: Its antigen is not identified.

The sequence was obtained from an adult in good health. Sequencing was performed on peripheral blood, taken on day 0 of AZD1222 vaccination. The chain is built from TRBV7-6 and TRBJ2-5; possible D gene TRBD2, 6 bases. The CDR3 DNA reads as TGTGCCAGCAGCTTACAACCGGGACTGCCCGAGACCCAGTACTTC. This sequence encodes CASSLQPGLPETQYF. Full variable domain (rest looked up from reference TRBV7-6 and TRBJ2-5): GAGVSQSPRYKVTKRGQDVALRCDPISGHVSLYWYRQALGQGPEFLTYFNYEAQQDKSGLPNDRFSAERPEGSISTLTIQRTEQRDSAMYRCASSLQPGLPETQYFGPGTRLLVL.